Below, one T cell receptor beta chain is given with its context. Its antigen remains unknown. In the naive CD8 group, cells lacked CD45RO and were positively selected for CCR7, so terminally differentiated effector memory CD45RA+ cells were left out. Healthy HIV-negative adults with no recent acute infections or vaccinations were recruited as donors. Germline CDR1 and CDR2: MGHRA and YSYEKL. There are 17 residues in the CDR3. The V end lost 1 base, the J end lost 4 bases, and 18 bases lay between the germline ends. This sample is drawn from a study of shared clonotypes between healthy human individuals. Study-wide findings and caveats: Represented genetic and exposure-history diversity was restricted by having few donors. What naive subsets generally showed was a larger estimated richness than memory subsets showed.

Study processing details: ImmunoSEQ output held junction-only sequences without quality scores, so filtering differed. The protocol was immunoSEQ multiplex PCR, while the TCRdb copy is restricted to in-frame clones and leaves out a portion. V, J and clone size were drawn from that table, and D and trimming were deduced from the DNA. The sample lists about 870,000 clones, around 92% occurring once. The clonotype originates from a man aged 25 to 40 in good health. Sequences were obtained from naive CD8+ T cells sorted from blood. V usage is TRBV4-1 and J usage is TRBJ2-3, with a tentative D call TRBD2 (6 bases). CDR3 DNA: TGCGCCAGCAGCCAAGGGCTTCTAGCGCGCTTGGCAGATACGCAGTATTTT. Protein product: CASSQGLLARLADTQYF.